This T cell receptor (beta chain) originates from a study of blood T cell repertoires in COVID-19. The assay was immunoSEQ multiplex PCR, and TCRdb's table has in-frame clones only and misses some. The sample consists of 120,000 to 150,000 clones, roughly 87% of them appearing once. CDR3 size: 14 residues. Germline V gives CDR1 LGHDT, CDR2 YNNKEL (reference sequence). V lost 1 base, J lost 7 bases, and 8 bases lay in between. This clonotype originated in a woman aged 45-59 years with acute or convalescent COVID-19. The chain is built from TRBV3-1 (or the pseudogene TRBV3-2) and TRBJ2-6; tentatively, D is TRBD1 (6 bases). The specimen was peripheral blood. The CDR3 DNA sequence: TGTGCCAGCAGCCAAGGGACAGTTGCCAACGTCCTGACTTTC. Translation: CASSQGTVANVLTF.